The T cell receptor (beta chain) described here comes from a study of glioma-infiltrating T cells after dendritic cell vaccination. Background on the study: Dendritic cell vaccine was injected intradermally three times, biweekly.

Broader study findings: Longer survival after dendritic cell vaccination followed higher pretreatment TIL content. No direct clonality-survival link was found; a diverse polyclonal response may matter.

Amplification used 60 V beta primers and 13 J beta primers. Using immunoSEQ multiplex PCR, the repertoire was profiled, and TCRdb retains in-frame clones only, with some absent. This sample yields roughly 60,000 clones, of which more than 75% are seen a single time; around a tenth belongs to the top ten. The time point: after dendritic cell vaccination, including at tumor progression/relapse. Turning to this clone: Its matching antigen is unknown.

V shed 5 bases and J 3 bases; nucleotides not matched to a gene: 3. Germline-derived CDR1 and CDR2 are SGHTA and FQGNSA. The CDR3 is 15 residues long. This TCR derives from a human donor with glioblastoma. Source: blood, taken after dendritic cell vaccination. The V gene is TRBV7-2, the J gene TRBJ2-1, with 11 bases identical to TRBD1. CDR3 in amino acids: CASSTGTGGYNEQFF. CDR3 coding DNA: TGTGCCAGCAGCACCGGGACAGGGGGCTACAATGAGCAGTTCTTC.